A single sample is the source of the 30 T cell receptor beta chains below, sequenced in a study of T cell repertoires in cytomegalovirus infection (dated by TCRdb to the late 2010s). TCRdb shows the sequencer as Illumina HiSeq 1500. TCRdb handled the public reads itself, with Q25 trimming in fastp and clone calling in MiXCR, and kept productive beta chains. Each record represents a unique CDR3 protein, reported with the most common genes and DNA among its rows. The sample data list fewer than 550,000 distinct CDR3 sequences, and more than 15% of these were observed just once. Together, the top ten hold about 24% of the sample. Sequenced: CD8+ T cells from PBMCs. These receptors were collected from a human donor in good health (CMV status not recorded). Some clones in this sample may be carry-over from other donors' samples.

The V gene is TRBV19, the J gene TRBJ1-1; D remains unclear. The length of the CDR3 is 17 residues. Germline loops: CDR1 LNHDA, CDR2 SQIVND (reference sequence). V was shortened by 1 base and J by 2 bases, with 17 bases between the two germline ends. The CDR3, as DNA: TGTGCCAGTAGTATAGTCACAGACTATGTCCCCAACACTGAAGCTTTCTTT. This codes for CASSIVTDYVPNTEAFF.

In this sample, this clonotype turned up a few times. The CDR3 nucleotides are TGTGCCACCAAGTCCGATCACAATGAGCAGTTCTTC. Amino acid sequence: CATKSDHNEQFF. The genes are TRBV24-1 and TRBJ2-1; D unresolved. Trimming pared 8 bases from V and 5 bases from J, leaving 9 bases between. The germline V gene has CDR1 KGHDR and CDR2 SFDVKD. This CDR3 contains 12 residues.

This chain uses TRBV9 with TRBJ2-2; D is possibly TRBD2 (5 bases). The length of the CDR3 is 15 residues. Trimming removed 0 bases at V and 5 bases at J, with 11 bases between. In germline, CDR1 is SGDLS, CDR2 YYNGEE. The DNA of the CDR3 is TGTGCCAGCAGCGTAGGAGGGAGCAGAACCGGGGAGCTGTTTTTT. It specifies CASSVGGSRTGELFF.

As to this clonotype: An end of the junction differs from the germline gene, which may be a read error. The chain recombines TRBV6-6 with TRBJ2-1, with TRBD2 identical over 7 bases. This CDR3 is built from 16 residues. Germline assignment: CDR1 MNHNY and CDR2 SVGAGI (reference sequence). CDR3 in DNA: TGTGCCAGCAGCCTTAGCGGGCCGAGCTCCTACAATGAGCAGTCCTTC. Protein product: CASSLSGPSSYNEQSF.

The J gene is TRBJ2-5, the V gene TRBV27; D remains unclear. V was cut by 5 bases and J by 2 bases, with 12 bases left in between. The germline CDR1 and CDR2 sequences are MNHEY and SMNVEV (reference sequence). The CDR3 spans 14 residues. The CDR3 sequence is CASSLSVFQETQYF. CDR3 DNA: TGTGCCAGCAGTCTCAGCGTCTTTCAAGAGACCCAGTACTTC.

This clonotype showed up just a few times. The rearrangement uses TRBV4-1 and TRBJ1-1; the D is unclear. Germline V gene sequence: CDR1 MGHRA, CDR2 YSYEKL. This CDR3 contains 13 residues. V lost 3 bases, J lost 7 bases, and 12 bases lay in between. As DNA, the CDR3 is TGCGCCAGCAGCCACCCTTTAGGGAGTGAAGCTTTCTTT. Translation: CASSHPLGSEAFF.

The sample holds many counts of this clonotype. The rearrangement links TRBV7-9 to TRBJ2-5; TRBD1 agrees at 9 bases. Trimming at V came to 4 bases and at J to 3 bases, leaving 12 bases not matched to a gene. The CDR3 has 17 amino acids. Germline CDR1 is SEHNR and CDR2 is FQNEAQ (reference sequence). CDR3: CASSSPGQGLLKETQYF. CDR3 DNA sequence: TGTGCCAGCAGCTCCCCGGGACAGGGTCTATTGAAAGAGACCCAGTACTTC. Full variable domain (rest looked up from reference TRBV7-9 and TRBJ2-5): DTGVSQNPRHKITKRGQNVTFRCDPISEHNRLYWYRQTLGQGPEFLTYFQNEAQLEKSRLLSDRFSAERPKGSFSTLEIQRTEQGDSAMYLCASSSPGQGLLKETQYFGPGTRLLVL.

This clonotype was observed at least ten times. This chain connects TRBV7-6 to TRBJ2-2; D is possibly TRBD2 (5 bases). Germline values: CDR1 SGHVS, CDR2 FNYEAQ. CDR3 length: 20 residues. Trimming removed 4 bases at V and 1 base at J, with 25 bases between. The CDR3 nucleotides are TGTGCCAGCAGCTCTGCGGTTGGCCTCCTCACTAGAGAGAACACCGGGGAGCTGTTTTTT. Amino acid sequence: CASSSAVGLLTRENTGELFF.

The sample holds one count of this clonotype. The chain uses TRBV10-3 and TRBJ2-3; 7 bases fit TRBD1. Trimming cost V 3 bases and J 14 bases; bases outside gene matches: 8. Germline lookup yields CDR1 ENHRY and CDR2 SYGVKD. The CDR3 has 12 residues. The CDR3: CAISDEWTGRYF. The DNA for the CDR3 is TGTGCCATCAGTGATGAGTGGACAGGAAGGTATTTT.

This clonotype was detected a few times. A junction boundary mismatches the germline segment, possibly from a read error. The chain employs TRBV20-1 and TRBJ2-3; D is unclear. Germline loops: CDR1 DFQATT, CDR2 SNEGSKA (reference sequence). CDR3 length: 13 residues. In DNA form, the CDR3 reads TGCAGTGCTGGAGACGGAGTCACAGATACGCAGTATTTT. Translating it yields CSAGDGVTDTQYF.

This chain links TRBV10-3 with TRBJ2-7; TRBD1 might be the D (6 bases). This CDR3 is 15 amino acids long. CDR1 is ENHRY, CDR2 SYGVKD, per germline. Trimming removed 6 bases at V and 0 bases at J, with 15 bases between. The DNA of the CDR3 is TGTGCCATCAGAACCGGGACACCGAGCTCCTACGAGCAGTACTTC. Amino acid sequence: CAIRTGTPSSYEQYF.

This clonotype was seen ten or more times. The chain employs TRBV7-9 and TRBJ2-3; TRBD1 aligns across 10 bases. The junction had 12 bases not matched to a gene; V was cut back by 2 bases and J by 10 bases. Germline-derived CDR1 and CDR2 are SEHNR and FQNEAQ (reference sequence). The CDR3 runs to 16 residues. The CDR3, as DNA: TGTGCCAGCAGCTTACGACAGGGGGCTACCCCCGATCCGCAGTATTTT. Its translation is CASSLRQGATPDPQYF. Full variable domain (rest looked up from reference TRBV7-9 and TRBJ2-3): DTGVSQNPRHKITKRGQNVTFRCDPISEHNRLYWYRQTLGQGPEFLTYFQNEAQLEKSRLLSDRFSAERPKGSFSTLEIQRTEQGDSAMYLCASSLRQGATPDPQYFGPGTRLTVL.

As to this clonotype: The junction and the germline gene differ at one end; a read error may be behind it. The J gene is TRBJ2-7, the V gene TRBV5-1; TRBD2 might be the D (6 bases). This CDR3 contains 16 residues. CDR1 is SGHRS, CDR2 YFSETQ, per germline. CDR3 loop: CTSSLGGPQGGYEQYF. CDR3 nucleotide sequence: TGCACCAGCAGCTTGGGAGGTCCCCAGGGCGGCTACGAGCAGTACTTC.

This clonotype was observed at least ten times. V and J are TRBV12-3 or TRBV12-4 and TRBJ1-2, with 7 positions matching TRBD1. J gave up 8 bases and V 5 bases, and 8 bases lay outside the gene matches. CDR3 length: 13 amino acids. The CDR3 DNA follows: TGTGCCAGCAGTATTGACAGGGTCTGGGGCTACACCTTC. Protein sequence: CASSIDRVWGYTF.

This clonotype showed up many times. The chain is built from TRBV7-2 and TRBJ2-1, with 7 nucleotides matching TRBD2. The CDR3 has 17 residues. The germline V gene has CDR1 SGHTA and CDR2 FQGNSA. The V and J ends lost 5 bases and 1 base, in that order; junction bases with no gene match: 11. CDR3 DNA: TGTGCCAGCAGCCGCCCCCGCGGGAGTATTTCCTACAATGAGCAGTTCTTC. Protein sequence: CASSRPRGSISYNEQFF.

With regard to this clonotype: A much larger clone differs from this one at a single base, so this may be a read error. The genes are TRBV6-8 and TRBJ2-7; perhaps TRBD2 as D (5 bases). Germline V lookup: CDR1 MNHGY, CDR2 SAAAGT. This CDR3 has 15 residues. CDR3: CASSYSGSVSYELYF. The CDR3 region has the DNA TGTGCCAGCAGTTACTCTGGTAGCGTGTCCTACGAGCTGTACTTC.

The chain employs TRBV2 and TRBJ2-1; the match to TRBD1 covers 7 bases. Trimming took 9 bases from V and 9 from J; bases not matched to a gene: 5. CDR3 size: 11 residues. Germline CDR1 reads SNHLY; CDR2 reads FYNNEI. The CDR3 loop reads CASSAGGEQFF. The CDR3, as DNA: TGTGCCAGTTCCGCAGGGGGTGAGCAGTTCTTC.

This clonotype was counted a few times. The chain has TRBV25-1 and TRBJ2-1, with 9 bases that match TRBD1. The CDR3 spans 12 residues. J gave up 15 bases and V 4 bases, and 7 bases lay outside the gene matches. Germline V lookup: CDR1 MGHDK, CDR2 SYGVNS. The CDR3 nucleotides are TGTGCCAGCAGTGGTCCCGGGACAGGGTTGTTCTTC. It specifies CASSGPGTGLFF.

The table lists this clonotype with a few counts. This chain uses TRBV6-1 with TRBJ1-3, with a possible D match to TRBD1 (5 bases). V was trimmed by 6 bases and J by 6 bases, leaving 15 bases between them. CDR1 is MNHNS, CDR2 SASEGT, per germline. This CDR3 comprises 14 residues. The CDR3 protein is CASSWDPDTNTIYF. CDR3 in DNA: TGTGCCAGCAGCTGGGACCCAGACACAAACACCATATATTTT.

The rearrangement joins TRBV6-2 or TRBV6-3 to TRBJ2-1; D gene ambiguous. Germline lookup yields CDR1 MNHEY and CDR2 SVGEGT. Trimming took 6 bases from V and 5 from J, leaving 11 bases between them. The CDR3 is 13 residues long. The CDR3 spells CASRSPIHNEQFF. For the CDR3, the DNA is TGTGCCAGCAGGTCCCCAATCCACAATGAGCAGTTCTTC.

The J gene is TRBJ1-1, the V gene TRBV29-1, with D possibly matching TRBD1 (5 bases). The V gene's germline CDR1 is SQVTM and CDR2 ANQGSEA. CDR3 length: 16 residues. V lost 5 bases, J lost 1 base, and 20 bases lay in between. The CDR3 here is CSVWGPPRGGNTEAFF. The CDR3 DNA reads TGCAGCGTTTGGGGACCGCCCCGAGGTGGGAACACTGAAGCTTTCTTT.

This clonotype came up a few times. The V call is TRBV9, the J call TRBJ2-4; D is possibly TRBD1 or TRBD2 (6 bases each). CDR3 size: 15 residues. With 0 bases removed from V and 0 bases from J, the gap between germline ends came to 7 bases. CDR1 and CDR2 (germline): SGDLS, YYNGEE. Written as DNA, the CDR3 is TGTGCCAGCAGCGTAGAGGGGGGAGCCAAAAACATTCAGTACTTC. This codes for CASSVEGGAKNIQYF.

Many counts were recorded for this clonotype. The chain employs TRBV7-2 and TRBJ1-3; a weak D match, TRBD1 (5 bases). Trimming pared 2 bases from V and 2 bases from J, leaving 16 bases between. This CDR3 has 17 amino acids. The germline V gene encodes CDR1 SGHTA and CDR2 FQGNSA. CDR3 DNA sequence: TGTGCCAGCAGCTTAAAAGGCCGGGGGTCTCCTGGAAACACCATATATTTT. It is translated as CASSLKGRGSPGNTIYF.

Concerning this clonotype: This clone may be a read error of a much larger clone one base away. This chain links TRBV5-4 with TRBJ2-1, with TRBD2 matching over 11 bases. The CDR3 spans 16 residues. Germline CDR1 and CDR2: SGHNT and YYREEE (reference sequence). The CDR3 region has the DNA TGTGCCAGCAGCTCCTTACTAGCGGGGGTCTACAATGAGCTGTTCTTC. Translation gives CASSSLLAGVYNELFF.

The gene calls are TRBV29-1 and TRBJ2-1; no clear D gene. This CDR3 comprises 12 residues. With 7 bases removed from V and 2 bases from J, the gap between germline ends came to 9 bases. CDR1 and CDR2 (germline): SQVTM, ANQGSEA. For the CDR3, the DNA is TGCAGCGGTCGATCGACCTACAATGAGCAGTTCTTC. It translates to CSGRSTYNEQFF.

This clonotype has a count of ten or more. The chain employs TRBV10-2 and TRBJ2-1; 7 bases are shared with TRBD1. Germline CDR1 is WSHSY and CDR2 is SAAADI. This CDR3 has 14 amino acids. Unmatched junction bases numbered 6, after V lost 6 bases and J lost 4 bases. The CDR3 DNA is TGCGCCAGCAGGCCACAGGGGTCATACAATGAGCAGTTCTTC. It translates to CASRPQGSYNEQFF.

Only a few counts were recorded for this clonotype. The rearrangement joins TRBV27 to TRBJ2-7, with D perhaps TRBD1 or TRBD2 (5 bases each). The CDR3 loop spans 13 amino acids. CDR1 and CDR2 from the germline V gene are MNHEY and SMNVEV (reference sequence). The V end lost 6 bases, the J end lost 0 bases, and 9 bases lay between the germline ends. The CDR3 loop is CASSKGSSYEQYF. The CDR3 DNA is TGTGCCAGCAGCAAGGGGAGCTCCTACGAGCAGTACTTC.

This clonotype was seen more than once but under ten times. A read error may account for a junction end that differs from germline. This chain connects TRBV7-8 to TRBJ1-4; D uncertain. Germline V CDR1 and CDR2: SGHVS, FQNEAQ. This CDR3 has 16 residues. The chain's CDR3 is CASSQIGRDYNENLFF. The CDR3 region has the DNA TGTGCCAGCAGCCAAATAGGACGGGATTATAATGAAAATCTGTTTTTT. Full variable domain (missing parts from reference TRBV7-8 and TRBJ1-4): GAGVSQSPRYKVAKRGQDVALRCDPISGHVSLFWYQQALGQGPEFLTYFQNEAQLDKSGLPSDRFFAERPEGSVSTLKIQRTQQEDSAVYLCASSQIGRDYNENLFFGSGTQLSVL.

This clonotype has at least ten counts. The V call is TRBV7-8, the J call TRBJ2-1; D gene unclear. Trimming stripped 1 base from V and 1 base from J, with 11 bases between. The CDR3 has 16 amino acids. The germline gives CDR1 SGHVS, CDR2 FQNEAQ. The CDR3 protein is CASSLGGSSSYNEQFF. CDR3 sequence (DNA): TGTGCCAGCAGCTTAGGGGGATCCTCGTCCTACAATGAGCAGTTCTTC. The whole variable domain, remainder taken from reference TRBV7-8 and TRBJ2-1, is GAGVSQSPRYKVAKRGQDVALRCDPISGHVSLFWYQQALGQGPEFLTYFQNEAQLDKSGLPSDRFFAERPEGSVSTLKIQRTQQEDSAVYLCASSLGGSSSYNEQFFGPGTRLTVL.

This rearrangement joins TRBV28 to TRBJ2-7; maybe TRBD2 (7 bases). This CDR3 region has 16 residues. Trimming removed 2 bases from V and 2 bases from J, with 16 bases in between. CDR1 and CDR2 from the germline V gene are MDHEN and SYDVKM. This CDR3 is CASSLEAGGGPYEQYF. The CDR3 nucleotides are TGTGCCAGCAGTTTAGAGGCGGGCGGGGGCCCCTACGAGCAGTACTTC.